This T cell receptor beta chain was sequenced in a study of blood T cell repertoires in COVID-19. At the level of the study: The United States, Italy and Spain provided the acute and convalescent COVID-19 samples. PBMCs, B-cell-depleted T cells, or T cells provided the cDNA or gDNA that made up the material.

Germline trimming cut 0 bases from V and 2 bases from J; bases unmatched to any gene: 6. There are 17 residues in the CDR3. The germline V gene encodes CDR1 SGHVS and CDR2 FQNEAQ. In the original processing: The authors estimated nucleated cell counts from reference gene primer amplification. Using immunoSEQ multiplex PCR, the repertoire was profiled, and TCRdb retains in-frame clones only, with some absent. V, J and clone size are taken as reported in that table, and D and trimming were inferred from the DNA itself. This sample yields around 100,000 clones, of which approximately 85% are seen a single time; around 6% belongs to the top ten. The sample holds one count of this clone.

V usage is TRBV7-8 and J usage is TRBJ1-5; 8 bases match TRBD1. This sequence originates from a woman aged 55-69 years with COVID-19, enrolled during active disease. The sequenced material came from peripheral blood. CDR3 nucleotide sequence: TGTGCCAGCAGCTTAGCGGGGGACAGGTCTGGCAATCAGCCCCAGCATTTT. Translating gives CASSLAGDRSGNQPQHF.